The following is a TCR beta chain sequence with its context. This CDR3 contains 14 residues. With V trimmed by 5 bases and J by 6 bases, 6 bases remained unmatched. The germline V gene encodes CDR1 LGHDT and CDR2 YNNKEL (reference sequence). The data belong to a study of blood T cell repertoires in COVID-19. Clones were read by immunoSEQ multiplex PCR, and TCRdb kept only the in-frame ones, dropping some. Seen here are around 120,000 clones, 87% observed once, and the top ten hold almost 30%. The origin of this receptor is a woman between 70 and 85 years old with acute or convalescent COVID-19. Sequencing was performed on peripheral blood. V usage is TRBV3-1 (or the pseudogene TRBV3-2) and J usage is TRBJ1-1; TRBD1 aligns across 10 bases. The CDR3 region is CASSFGQGVSEAFF. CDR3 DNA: TGTGCCAGCAGCTTTGGACAGGGGGTATCTGAAGCTTTCTTT.